This passage covers 22 T cell receptor beta chains from one sample sequenced in a study of T cell clonality in common variable immunodeficiency. Profiling relied on immunoSEQ multiplex PCR, and the TCRdb table lists in-frame clones only, not all of them. Listed for the sample are roughly 29,000 clones, none seen a single time. Study-wide points: Common variable immunodeficiency TCR beta sequences reportedly had fewer deletions and N-nucleotide insertions.

Their antigen targets remain unknown. The sample comprised peripheral blood mononuclear cells. These receptors originate from a human donor with common variable immunodeficiency.

This clone has at least ten counts. The read falls 3 residues short of the CDR3 end, and the missing part is taken from the germline J gene. The rearrangement joins TRBV7-2 to TRBJ2-7; 7 bases map to TRBD1. The CDR3 is made up of 15 amino acids. Germline CDR1 is SGHTA and CDR2 is FQGNSA. V gave up 6 bases and J gave up 0 bases; unmatched junction bases: 8. The DNA read from the CDR3 is TGTGCCAGCAGACATCCGGGACAGAGCTCCTACGAG. Protein: CASRHPGQSSYE. In full, the CDR3 is CASRHPGQSSYEQYF.

There are a few counts of this clone. A much larger clone differs from this one at a single base, so this may be a read error. The CDR3 end is not reached by the read, which stops 3 residues before it; the germline J gene fills it in. This sample also contains other DNA sequences that code for the same CDR3. The chain recombines TRBV2 with TRBJ2-6; 9 nucleotides line up with TRBD1. Germline lookup yields CDR1 SNHLY and CDR2 FYNNEI. The CDR3 length is 19 residues. The V gene end was trimmed by 3 bases and the J gene end by 4 bases; junction bases not matched to a gene: 13. Partial CDR3 DNA: TGTGCCAGCAGTGACCCCGCGGGACAGGGTCACTCGGGGGCCAACGTC. This encodes CASSDPAGQGHSGANV. In full, the CDR3 is CASSDPAGQGHSGANVLTF.

This clone was found many times. The CDR3 spells CASSLEGSGTYNEQFF. The covered CDR3 bases are TGTGCCAGCAGCTTAGAGGGTAGCGGTACCTACAATGAG. This chain connects TRBV13 to TRBJ2-1; a weak D match, TRBD2 (6 bases). The read gets to within 3 residues of the CDR3 end, and the germline J gene fills in the rest. The CDR3 sequence is 16 residues long. Germline loops: CDR1 PRHDT, CDR2 FYEKMQ (reference sequence). The V end lost 1 base, the J end lost 2 bases, and 12 bases lay between the germline ends.

With respect to this clone: The CDR3 goes on 3 residues after the read ends, and that part is filled in from the germline J gene. This chain connects TRBV2 to TRBJ1-5, with TRBD1 matching 8 bases. The V and J ends lost 6 bases and 9 bases, in that order; junction bases with no gene match: 7. CDR3 length equals 13 residues. Germline values: CDR1 SNHLY, CDR2 FYNNEI. CDR3: CASRDDRGRPQHF. CDR3 DNA, as far as it was read: TGTGCCAGCAGGGACGACAGGGGACGGCCC.

The table lists this clone with many counts. The read ends 3 residues before the CDR3 terminus; that terminus is restored from the germline J gene. The chain links TRBV5-1 to TRBJ1-4; D is unresolved. The CDR3 sequence is 17 residues long. In germline, CDR1 is SGHRS, CDR2 YFSETQ. The V gene lost 0 bases and the J gene lost 2 bases, with 14 bases spanning the gap. The sequenced CDR3 bases are TGCGCCAGCAGCTTGGCCAGTCGGGGAGGGACTAATGAAAAA. Protein: CASSLASRGGTNEK. The whole CDR3 protein reads CASSLASRGGTNEKLFF.

This clone has a count of ten or more. The DNA ends 3 residues before the CDR3 does, and the rest of the CDR3 is filled in from the germline J gene. The V call is TRBV4-1, the J call TRBJ2-7; 8 bases fit TRBD1. This CDR3 is built from 14 residues. V trimming: 2 bases; J trimming: 3 bases; junction bases outside the gene matches: 3. Germline-derived CDR1 and CDR2 are MGHRA and YSYEKL. The part of the CDR3 DNA that was read is TGCGCCAGCAGCCAAAAGGACAGGGACTACGAG. This codes for CASSQKDRDYE. The full CDR3 protein reads CASSQKDRDYEQYF.

The table lists this clone with many counts. The read is 3 residues too short to cover the CDR3 end, so that end is filled in from the germline J gene. The rearrangement links TRBV5-1 to TRBJ2-3; TRBD1 matches 9 bases. CDR1 and CDR2 (germline): SGHRS, YFSETQ. The CDR3 is 14 amino acids. V shed 7 bases and J 4 bases; nucleotides not matched to a gene: 7. The sequenced part of the CDR3 DNA is TGCGCCAGCGGCCAAGGACAGGGGCCAGATACG. Protein product: CASGQGQGPDT. The entire CDR3 reads CASGQGQGPDTQYF.

This clone has ten or more counts. The sequenced part of the CDR3 DNA is TGTGCCAGCAGCTTAAACCGAGGGGGTCTCACTGAA. Encoded protein: CASSLNRGGLTE. In full, the CDR3 is CASSLNRGGLTEAFF. The V call is TRBV7-3, the J call TRBJ1-1; weak D call: TRBD1 (6 bases). The read ends 3 residues shy of where the CDR3 ends; the end is completed using the germline J gene. Germline V gives CDR1 SGHTA, CDR2 FQGTGA. The germline V and J ends were trimmed by 1 base and 4 bases, with 13 bases remaining between them. CDR3 length equals 15 residues.

To note about this clone: The CDR3 is cut off 3 residues early in the read; its end comes from the germline J gene. This chain uses TRBV19 with TRBJ2-2, with TRBD1 identical over 8 bases. The J segment lost 4 bases and the V segment lost 4 bases, leaving 5 bases of the junction unmatched. Per germline, CDR1 LNHDA and CDR2 SQIVND (reference sequence). The CDR3 is 15 amino acids. Here the CDR3 reads CASSTQGAGTGELFF. Incomplete CDR3 DNA: TGTGCCAGTAGTACCCAGGGGGCGGGCACCGGGGAG.

This clone was seen ten or more times. Read data end 3 residues before the CDR3 end; the end is taken from the germline J gene. J is TRBJ1-1 and V is TRBV18, with a possible D match to TRBD1 (5 bases). V shed 6 bases and J shed 4 bases, with 12 bases lying between them. The CDR3 loop spans 13 amino acids. Germline V CDR1 and CDR2: KGHSH, LQKENI. Here the CDR3 reads CASSAGGSTEAFF. The DNA read from the CDR3 is TGTGCCAGCTCTGCCGGGGGGTCCACTGAA. Full variable domain (rest looked up from reference TRBV18 and TRBJ1-1): NAGVMQNPRHLVRRRGQEARLRCSPMKGHSHVYWYRQLPEEGLKFMVYLQKENIIDESGMPKERFSAEFPKEGPSILRIQQVVRGDSAAYFCASSAGGSTEAFFGQGTRLTVV.

This clone was detected many times. The CDR3 goes on 3 residues after the read ends, and that part is filled in from the germline J gene. This chain joins TRBV19 and TRBJ1-5; D unclear. CDR1 and CDR2 (germline): LNHDA, SQIVND (reference sequence). The germline V and J ends were trimmed by 6 bases and 2 bases, with 11 bases remaining between them. The CDR3 has 14 residues. The covered CDR3 bases are TGTGCCAGTAGACATTCAGGAGGCAATCAGCCC. Protein sequence: CASRHSGGNQP. The whole CDR3 sequence is CASRHSGGNQPQHF.

This clone has ten or more counts. CDR3 DNA, as far as it was read: TGCGCCAGCAGCCAAGTGCCCATAGCTGGCACAGATACG. Residues: CASSQVPIAGTDT. Given in full, the CDR3 is CASSQVPIAGTDTQYF. This chain uses TRBV4-1 with TRBJ2-3; D is unclear. Read coverage stops 3 residues before the CDR3 terminus; the germline J gene supplies the remainder. The CDR3 totals 16 residues. Germline values: CDR1 MGHRA, CDR2 YSYEKL. V gave up 1 base and J gave up 1 base, with 12 bases separating them.

This clone was recorded many times. The read is 3 residues too short to cover the CDR3 end, so that end is filled in from the germline J gene. The chain carries TRBV19 and TRBJ2-3; 7 bases are shared with TRBD1. This CDR3 comprises 15 residues. Per the germline V gene, CDR1 is LNHDA and CDR2 is SQIVND (reference sequence). J was trimmed by 0 bases and V by 5 bases; bases with no gene match: 5. The covered CDR3 bases are TGTGCCAGTAGTTCCTACAGGGGAAGCACAGATACG. This codes for CASSSYRGSTDT. The whole CDR3 protein is CASSSYRGSTDTQYF.

Ten or more counts support this clone. Read coverage stops 3 residues before the CDR3 terminus; the germline J gene supplies the remainder. The chain recombines TRBV2 with TRBJ1-5; 8 bases are shared with TRBD1. The V gene end was trimmed by 6 bases and the J gene end by 4 bases; junction bases not matched to a gene: 8. This CDR3 contains 15 residues. CDR1 and CDR2 from the germline V gene are SNHLY and FYNNEI. The CDR3 sequence is CASRKEQGGNQPQHF. CDR3 bases read: TGTGCCAGCAGGAAAGAACAGGGGGGAAATCAGCCC.

This clone was counted at least ten times. The read comes to an end 3 residues before the CDR3 does, leaving the germline J gene to fill in the end. V and J are TRBV30 and TRBJ1-1; D unresolved. This CDR3 comprises 12 residues. V dropped 2 bases and J dropped 3 bases, with 7 bases sitting between them. The V gene's germline CDR1 is GTSNPN and CDR2 SVGIG (reference sequence). The CDR3 here is CAWSFGYTEAFF. CDR3 DNA (partial): TGTGCCTGGAGTTTCGGGTACACTGAA.

This clone was found many times. The read is 3 residues too short to cover the CDR3 end, so that end is filled in from the germline J gene. The rearrangement links TRBV2 to TRBJ1-1, with 8 bases that match TRBD1. V gave up 9 bases and J gave up 5 bases; unmatched junction bases: 2. Per germline, CDR1 SNHLY and CDR2 FYNNEI. CDR3 length: 11 amino acids. CDR3 DNA (partial): TGTGCCAGGACAGGGGAGACTGAA. Translation: CARTGETE. The full CDR3 protein reads CARTGETEAFF. Full variable domain (remainder filled in from reference TRBV2 and TRBJ1-1): EPEVTQTPSHQVTQMGQEVILRCVPISNHLYFYWYRQILGQKVEFLVSFYNNEISEKSEIFDDQFSVERPDGSNFTLKIRSTKLEDSAMYFCARTGETEAFFGQGTRLTVV.

Comments on this clone: The CDR3 is cut off 3 residues early in the read; its end comes from the germline J gene. V is TRBV7-9 and J is TRBJ2-1; TRBD2 is a possible D gene (5 bases). V gave up 2 bases and J gave up 8 bases, with 10 bases separating them. The length of the CDR3 is 13 residues. Germline lookup yields CDR1 SEHNR and CDR2 FQNEAQ (reference sequence). The CDR3 here is CASSLFSGYEQFF. The covered CDR3 bases are TGTGCCAGCAGCTTATTCAGCGGATATGAG.

In regard to this clone: The read terminates 3 residues ahead of where the CDR3 ends, so the germline J gene completes it. The chain is built from TRBV6-1 and TRBJ2-5, with TRBD2 identical over 11 bases. Germline loops: CDR1 MNHNS, CDR2 SASEGT. The CDR3 has 16 amino acids. After removal of 4 bases from V and 4 bases from J, the junction contained 8 bases not matched to a gene. The CDR3 bases that were read are TGTGCCAGCAGTGCACTTAGCGGGAGGGTGATAGAGACC. Its translation: CASSALSGRVIET. The whole CDR3 sequence reads CASSALSGRVIETQYF.

With regard to this clone: Read data end 3 residues before the CDR3 end; the end is taken from the germline J gene. This chain uses TRBV20-1 with TRBJ2-1; TRBD2 agrees at 8 bases. With 3 bases clipped from V and 1 base from J, the junction kept 5 bases outside the gene matches. The CDR3 is 15 amino acids. Germline V gene lookup returns CDR1 DFQATT and CDR2 SNEGSKA (reference sequence). CDR3 bases read: TGCAGTGCTAGGCCACTAGCGGATTCCTACAATGAG. This gives the protein CSARPLADSYNE. The full CDR3 sequence reads CSARPLADSYNEQFF.

Here the CDR3 reads CASRAGGGDGYTF. The sequenced part of the CDR3 DNA is TGTGCCAGTAGAGCAGGGGGCGGAGATGGC. The V gene is TRBV19, the J gene TRBJ1-2; 8 bases agree with TRBD1. The read stops 3 residues short of the end of the CDR3; the missing end is completed from the germline J gene. This CDR3 has 13 residues. With 6 bases clipped from V and 6 bases from J, the junction kept 6 bases outside the gene matches. CDR1 LNHDA and CDR2 SQIVND come from the germline V gene (reference sequence). Complete variable domain (other parts from reference TRBV19 and TRBJ1-2): DGGITQSPKYLFRKEGQNVTLSCEQNLNHDAMYWYRQDPGQGLRLIYYSQIVNDFQKGDIAEGYSVSREKKESFPLTVTSAQKNPTAFYLCASRAGGGDGYTFGSGTRLTVV.

This clone was counted many times. The read ends 3 residues shy of where the CDR3 ends; the end is completed using the germline J gene. V usage is TRBV5-1 and J usage is TRBJ2-7, with 9 bases matching TRBD2. Trimming cost V 0 bases and J 0 bases; bases outside gene matches: 1. The CDR3 has 15 amino acids. Germline CDR1 SGHRS, CDR2 YFSETQ. CDR3 protein: CASSLVREGSYEQYF. The DNA read from the CDR3 is TGCGCCAGCAGCTTGGTGCGGGAGGGCTCCTACGAG.

This clone was counted many times. The CDR3 end is not reached by the read, which stops 3 residues before it; the germline J gene fills it in. This chain links TRBV5-5 with TRBJ2-1; 12 bases map to TRBD2. Germline V lookup: CDR1 SGHKS, CDR2 YYEKEE (reference sequence). This CDR3 has 15 residues. V lost 2 bases and J lost 4; bases outside the gene matches: 1. CDR3 DNA (partial): TGTGCCAGCAGCTTTGGACTAGCGGGATACAATGAG. Protein sequence: CASSFGLAGYNE. In full, the CDR3 reads CASSFGLAGYNEQFF.